A single sample is the source of the 30 T cell receptor beta chains below, sequenced in a study of regulatory T cells in long-lasting Graves disease. Arm-PCR with iRepertoire HTBI primers amplified the CDR3 regions for these TCR beta libraries. TCRdb called the multiplex PCR reads again in MiXCR, with one record for every CDR3 protein. The sample records a few hundred thousand distinct CDR3 sequences, under 20% being singletons. Time point in this sample: newly diagnosed GD, antithyroid drugs for less than 3 months. The TCR library was prepared using RNA isolated from PBMCs. This same sample was also part of a study on T cells in Graves' hyperthyroidism and ophthalmopathy.

The sample in question was peripheral blood mononuclear cells (PBMCs), obtained at new diagnosis, from a patient treated with antithyroid drugs. Receptors originate from a woman aged 18 to 35 with Graves disease.

This clonotype was counted a single time. This chain connects TRBV2 to TRBJ2-3; 9 nucleotides match TRBD1. From germline, CDR1 is SNHLY and CDR2 FYNNEI. V shed 7 bases and J 2 bases; nucleotides not matched to a gene: 13. The CDR3 length is 17 residues. CDR3 nucleotides: TGTGCCAGCATCGAAGGGCTGGGACAGGGTCTCACAGATACGCAGTATTTT. Protein product: CASIEGLGQGLTDTQYF.

In its sample, this clonotype was seen many times. The chain combines TRBV18 with TRBJ1-1; 11 bases are shared with TRBD1. The CDR3 runs 16 residues. Germline V CDR1 and CDR2: KGHSH, LQKENI. V shed 5 bases and J 3 bases; nucleotides not matched to a gene: 8. CDR3 sequence (DNA): TGTGCCAGCTCATTAAGGACAGGGGGCCGAGACACTGAAGCTTTCTTT. It is translated as CASSLRTGGRDTEAFF.

The chain recombines TRBV30 with TRBJ1-5; TRBD1 aligns across 7 bases. This CDR3 is built from 13 residues. With 5 bases clipped from V and 7 bases from J, the junction kept 8 bases outside the gene matches. The germline CDR1 and CDR2 sequences are GTSNPN and SVGIG (reference sequence). The chain's CDR3 is CAWGRQGIQPQHF. The CDR3 nucleotides are TGTGCCTGGGGCCGACAGGGAATACAGCCCCAGCATTTT.

At least ten counts were recorded for this clonotype. This chain uses TRBV5-1 with TRBJ1-5; D remains unclear. CDR3 length: 13 amino acids. Trimming removed 0 bases at V and 5 bases at J, with 6 bases between. Per the germline V gene, CDR1 is SGHRS and CDR2 is YFSETQ. CDR3 region: CASSLDSDQPQHF. CDR3 in DNA: TGCGCCAGCAGCTTGGACAGTGATCAGCCCCAGCATTTT.

The CDR3 here is CSVEGTGGQETQYF. The CDR3 nucleotides are TGCAGCGTTGAAGGGACAGGGGGCCAAGAGACCCAGTACTTC. The rearrangement uses TRBV29-1 and TRBJ2-5; TRBD1 matches 10 bases. Germline V gene sequence: CDR1 SQVTM, CDR2 ANQGSEA. The CDR3 covers 14 residues. V lost 1 base and J lost 1; bases outside the gene matches: 0.

This clonotype was recorded at least ten times. The chain uses TRBV20-1 and TRBJ2-7; D gene unclear. Per germline, CDR1 DFQATT and CDR2 SNEGSKA (reference sequence). Deletions cut 3 bases from V and 2 bases from J, with 5 bases between. The CDR3 totals 11 residues. The CDR3 DNA reads TGCAGTGCTAGGCAGCCCTACGAGCAGTACTTC. This encodes CSARQPYEQYF.

The CDR3 DNA is TGTGCCAGCAGTTTTTCCCGACCCCCCGAAAAACTGTTTTTT. Translated: CASSFSRPPEKLFF. The chain has TRBV12-3 or TRBV12-4 and TRBJ1-4; D gene uncertain. The CDR3 extends over 14 amino acids. Trimming left V 3 bases short and J 8 bases short, with 13 bases between.

The table lists this clonotype with many counts. V gene TRBV5-4 combines with J gene TRBJ2-1; perhaps TRBD2 as D (6 bases). Germline V gene sequence: CDR1 SGHNT, CDR2 YYREEE (reference sequence). Trimming removed 3 bases at V and 10 bases at J, with 17 bases between. The CDR3 is 14 amino acids. CDR3 protein: CASSSGRLGGEQFF. The CDR3 DNA follows: TGTGCCAGCAGCTCGGGGAGATTGGGGGGAGAGCAGTTCTTC.

This clonotype occurred many times. This sequence joins TRBV20-1 and TRBJ1-1; D is perhaps TRBD1 (6 bases). The CDR3 has 14 residues. Trimming removed 3 bases at V and 2 bases at J, with 13 bases between. Germline CDR1 DFQATT, CDR2 SNEGSKA (reference sequence). The CDR3 bases are TGCAGTGCTAGCGACGGGACAACCAACACTGAAGCTTTCTTT. Translating it yields CSASDGTTNTEAFF.

This clonotype was detected ten times or more. The CDR3 sequence is CASSYSEGRLNTGELFF. CDR3 coding DNA: TGTGCCAGCAGTTACTCCGAGGGACGGTTGAACACCGGGGAGCTGTTTTTT. This rearrangement joins TRBV6-5 to TRBJ2-2; possibly TRBD1 or TRBD2 for D (5 bases each). This CDR3 spans 17 amino acids. The V end lost 0 bases, the J end lost 1 base, and 12 bases lay between the germline ends. The germline CDR1 and CDR2 sequences are MNHEY and SVGAGI.

There are a few counts of this clonotype. V gene TRBV4-1 combines with J gene TRBJ1-6; perhaps TRBD1 as D (6 bases). V dropped 1 base and J dropped 8 bases, with 12 bases sitting between them. CDR1 MGHRA and CDR2 YSYEKL come from the germline V gene. The CDR3 consists of 15 residues. CDR3: CASSQVAGADSPLHF. The CDR3 region has the DNA TGCGCCAGCAGCCAAGTAGCGGGGGCCGATTCACCCCTCCACTTT.

In its sample, this clonotype was seen a few times. The chain joins TRBV6-4 to TRBJ2-3; a possible D gene is TRBD2 (7 bases). V was clipped by 8 bases and J by 2 bases, with 20 bases between them. CDR1 MRHNA and CDR2 SNTAGT come from the germline V gene. The CDR3 is 16 amino acids. The DNA for the CDR3 is TGTGCCAGCTGCGGCGGGGGCCGGGCCTACACAGATACGCAGTATTTT. Its translation: CASCGGGRAYTDTQYF.

This clonotype has only a few counts. The CDR3 sequence: CASSPTGEVKNIQYF. The DNA of the CDR3 is TGTGCCAGCAGCCCTACAGGGGAGGTCAAAAACATTCAGTACTTC. The chain employs TRBV14 and TRBJ2-4; D is possibly TRBD1 (7 bases). Germline V gene lookup returns CDR1 SGHDN and CDR2 FVKESK. CDR3 length: 15 amino acids. The V end lost 4 bases, the J end lost 3 bases, and 13 bases lay between the germline ends.

This clonotype was counted ten times or more. The chain carries TRBV7-8 and TRBJ2-2, with D possibly matching TRBD2 (7 bases). CDR1 and CDR2 (germline): SGHVS, FQNEAQ. The CDR3 has 19 residues. Trimming left V 1 base short and J 2 bases short, with 20 bases between. CDR3 region: CASSLGGATTSRNTGELFF. In DNA, the CDR3 is TGTGCCAGCAGCTTAGGGGGGGCCACGACTAGCAGAAACACCGGGGAGCTGTTTTTT.

This clonotype was detected ten times or more. The chain combines TRBV7-9 with TRBJ2-1; D perhaps matches TRBD1 (5 bases). This CDR3 has 12 residues. Germline V gene lookup returns CDR1 SEHNR and CDR2 FQNEAQ (reference sequence). Trimming stripped 6 bases from V and 7 bases from J, with 10 bases between. CDR3 sequence (DNA): TGTGCCAGCAGGGACCAGGGAAATGAGCAGTTCTTC. Encoded protein: CASRDQGNEQFF.

This clonotype was picked up a small number of times. The chain is built from TRBV7-2 and TRBJ1-5; D remains ambiguous. From germline, CDR1 is SGHTA and CDR2 FQGNSA. The CDR3 consists of 14 residues. The V gene lost 2 bases and the J gene lost 5 bases, with 10 bases spanning the gap. CDR3 bases: TGTGCCAGCAGCTTACGCCGCCCGGATCAGCCCCAGCATTTT. Translating gives CASSLRRPDQPQHF.

In this sample, this clonotype turned up many times. V usage is TRBV7-6 and J usage is TRBJ1-4; D is unresolved. With 5 bases removed from V and 8 bases from J, the gap between germline ends came to 18 bases. This CDR3 is 15 amino acids long. CDR1 is SGHVS, CDR2 FNYEAQ, per germline. CDR3 DNA sequence: TGTGCCAGCAGCCCGGTTGGAGGAACTGGCGAAAAACTGTTTTTT. Amino acids: CASSPVGGTGEKLFF.

This clonotype was recorded at least ten times. The chain employs TRBV5-1 and TRBJ2-3; 14 bases line up with TRBD2. V was clipped by 1 base and J by 2 bases; unmatched bases: 12. Germline V gene sequence: CDR1 SGHRS, CDR2 YFSETQ. This CDR3 has 20 residues. CDR3 residues: CASSLFSGTSGGVLTDTQYF. The DNA of the CDR3 is TGCGCCAGCAGCTTGTTTAGCGGGACTAGCGGGGGCGTCCTCACAGATACGCAGTATTTT.

About this clonotype itself: The junction departs from germline at one end; a sequencing error may be responsible. V gene TRBV5-1 combines with J gene TRBJ2-6; D possibly corresponds to TRBD2 (7 bases). Per the germline V gene, CDR1 is SGHRS and CDR2 is YFSETQ. The length of the CDR3 is 16 residues. CDR3 in amino acids: CASSPRGGRGANVLTF. CDR3 sequence (DNA): TGTGCCAGCAGCCCAAGGGGGGGGAGGGGGGCCAACGTCCTGACTTTC.

J is TRBJ2-7 and V is TRBV28; 11 bases fit TRBD2. The CDR3 is 19 amino acids. J lost 9 bases, V lost 6 bases, and 25 bases had no gene match. The germline gives CDR1 MDHEN, CDR2 SYDVKM. In DNA form, the CDR3 reads TGTGCCAGCAGCGAAAGAGAAGGGGGCTTTAGCGGGAGGGTTGCTGTGCAGTACTTC. It encodes CASSEREGGFSGRVAVQYF. The full variable domain, completed using reference TRBV28 and TRBJ2-7, is DVKVTQSSRYLVKRTGEKVFLECVQDMDHENMFWYRQDPGLGLRLIYFSYDVKMKEKGDIPEGYSVSREKKERFSLILESASTNQTSMYLCASSEREGGFSGRVAVQYFGPGTRLTVT.

This clonotype occurred many times. The CDR3 spells CASSLSRDRREQYF. The DNA of the CDR3 is TGTGCCAGCAGCTTAAGCCGGGACCGGCGGGAGCAGTACTTC. V is TRBV5-6 and J is TRBJ2-7, with D possibly being TRBD1 or TRBD2 (5 bases each). Per the germline V gene, CDR1 is SGHDT and CDR2 is YYEEEE. The V and J ends lost 2 bases and 7 bases respectively, with 16 bases between them. CDR3 length: 14 residues.

The table lists this clonotype with many counts. The chain recombines TRBV10-3 with TRBJ1-4; 9 nucleotides line up with TRBD1. This CDR3 contains 16 residues. CDR1 ENHRY and CDR2 SYGVKD come from the germline V gene. The J segment lost 5 bases and the V segment lost 3 bases, leaving 7 bases of the junction unmatched. CDR3 bases: TGTGCCATCAGTGATTCGGACAGGGGAAAAAATGAAAAACTGTTTTTT. Protein product: CAISDSDRGKNEKLFF.

This clonotype was seen many times. This sequence joins TRBV2 and TRBJ2-4, with D perhaps matching TRBD2 (6 bases). The V and J ends lost 2 bases and 6 bases respectively, with 8 bases between them. CDR3 length: 13 amino acids. Germline CDR1 and CDR2: SNHLY and FYNNEI. CDR3 in DNA: TGTGCCAGCAGTGAATTGGAGGGAAACATTCAGTACTTC. Its protein product is CASSELEGNIQYF.

In this sample, this clonotype turned up a few times. A much larger clone lies a single base off, so this may be a read error. The rearrangement joins TRBV28 to TRBJ2-3; TRBD2 aligns across 8 bases. Per germline, CDR1 MDHEN and CDR2 SYDVKM. The CDR3 spans 15 residues. Unmatched junction bases numbered 6, after V lost 3 bases and J lost 4 bases. CDR3 sequence (DNA): TGTGCCAGCAGTTTTCCAGCGGGGGCCTCAGATACGCAGTATTTT. It encodes CASSFPAGASDTQYF.

This clonotype appeared many times. This rearrangement joins TRBV10-3 to TRBJ1-4, with a tentative D call TRBD1 (5 bases). This CDR3 has 15 amino acids. Germline loops: CDR1 ENHRY, CDR2 SYGVKD. Trimming stripped 2 bases from V and 8 bases from J, with 15 bases between. DNA for the CDR3: TGTGCCATCAGTGAGGGTGACAGCCGAGAGGAAAAACTGTTTTTT. This translates into CAISEGDSREEKLFF.

This clonotype was detected ten times or more. The rearrangement links TRBV4-1 to TRBJ2-5; TRBD1 matches at 9 bases. The CDR3 covers 17 residues. V was pared by 4 bases and J by 4 bases, with 13 bases of the junction left unmatched. The germline V gene has CDR1 MGHRA and CDR2 YSYEKL. The CDR3 nucleotides read TGCGCCAGCAGCCCACAACGACCCGGGACAGGGACAGAGACCCAGTACTTC. Translation: CASSPQRPGTGTETQYF.

This chain links TRBV29-1 with TRBJ1-4; maybe TRBD1 (5 bases). The CDR3 length is 15 residues. CDR1 is SQVTM and CDR2 is ANQGSEA in the germline V gene. V lost 1 base and J lost 8, with 17 bases in between. The CDR3 DNA sequence: TGCAGCGTTGAAGCTCGAGGTCAGGGAGGGGAAAAACTGTTTTTT. This sequence encodes CSVEARGQGGEKLFF.

The chain links TRBV20-1 to TRBJ1-1; D unresolved. Trimming pared 0 bases from V and 2 bases from J, leaving 16 bases between. The CDR3 sequence is 16 residues long. The germline gives CDR1 DFQATT, CDR2 SNEGSKA (reference sequence). The CDR3 loop reads CSARDQNSGSNTEAFF. The CDR3 DNA follows: TGCAGTGCTAGAGATCAAAATTCGGGCTCTAACACTGAAGCTTTCTTT.

The J gene is TRBJ1-3, the V gene TRBV6-2 or TRBV6-3, with a weak D call TRBD1 (6 bases). V lost 8 bases, J lost 4 bases, and 12 bases lay in between. This CDR3 spans 13 amino acids. Germline V gives CDR1 MNHEY, CDR2 SVGEGT. CDR3 bases: TGTGCCAGCTCCCAGGGGAGGGGAAACACCATATATTTT. It encodes CASSQGRGNTIYF.

As regards this clonotype: A single base separates this from a much larger clone, so it may be a read error. The rearrangement joins TRBV5-5 to TRBJ2-5; D possibly corresponds to TRBD2 (6 bases). Germline CDR1 SGHKS, CDR2 YYEKEE (reference sequence). The V end lost 0 bases, the J end lost 9 bases, and 15 bases lay between the germline ends. The CDR3 consists of 14 residues. In nucleotides, the CDR3 is TGTGCCAGCAGCTTGGCAAGGCGTGGGGAGGCCCAGTACTTC. This codes for CASSLARRGEAQYF.